The present TCR beta chain was sequenced within a study of patients and donors after allogeneic stem cell transplantation. Germline V lookup: CDR1 SGHRS, CDR2 YFSETQ. V was pared by 1 base and J by 5 bases, with 9 bases between. The CDR3 contains 13 residues. This clonotype was picked up a small number of times. Using its own MiXCR run on the RT-PCR reads, TCRdb lists one record per CDR3 protein. The table records some 160,000 distinct CDR3 sequences, about a quarter of them present only once. The sequence came from a human donor who was either an allogeneic HSCT recipient or a stem cell or donor lymphocyte infusion donor (not recorded which). It is not recorded whose cells these are; they may come from a transplant donor. Sequences were obtained from blood, either unsorted or a sorted T cell fraction (not recorded which). The chain joins TRBV5-1 to TRBJ2-5; no clear D. The CDR3 is CASSLSVGETQYF. Here the CDR3 DNA reads TGCGCCAGCAGCTTGTCCGTCGGGGAGACCCAGTACTTC.